The 28 T cell receptor beta chains below come from one sample, sequenced in a study of technical replicates of blood from several donors. The table came from immunoSEQ multiplex PCR; TCRdb's copy has only in-frame clones and leaves some out. The sample lists approximately 87,000 clones, 94% occurring once. The sequenced sample consisted of T cells isolated from PBMCs. These receptor sequences come from a human donor in good health.

The genes are TRBV15 and TRBJ2-6, with 7 positions matching TRBD1. The CDR3 has 17 residues. The germline V gene encodes CDR1 LNHNV and CDR2 YYDKDF (reference sequence). V trimming: 1 base; J trimming: 0 bases; junction bases outside the gene matches: 3. The CDR3 DNA reads TGTGCCACCAGCAGAGGGGACAGCCCCTCTGGGGCCAACGTCCTGACTTTC. It encodes CATSRGDSPSGANVLTF.

The V gene is TRBV15, the J gene TRBJ2-1; unclear D gene. The CDR3 is 14 residues long. V shed 5 bases and J shed 0 bases, with 8 bases lying between them. Germline CDR1 reads LNHNV; CDR2 reads YYDKDF (reference sequence). DNA for the CDR3: TGTGCCACCAGCCCATCCGGCTCCTACAATGAGCAGTTCTTC. It specifies CATSPSGSYNEQFF.

The V gene is TRBV19, the J gene TRBJ1-2; D gene unclear. Germline V lookup: CDR1 LNHDA, CDR2 SQIVND (reference sequence). The CDR3 is made up of 17 amino acids. V was shortened by 3 bases and J by 2 bases, with 19 bases between the two germline ends. CDR3 in amino acids: CASSILDGSPGNYGYTF. The CDR3 DNA reads as TGTGCCAGTAGTATTCTCGACGGCTCCCCGGGGAACTATGGCTACACCTTC. Full variable domain (remainder filled in from reference TRBV19 and TRBJ1-2): DGGITQSPKYLFRKEGQNVTLSCEQNLNHDAMYWYRQDPGQGLRLIYYSQIVNDFQKGDIAEGYSVSREKKESFPLTVTSAQKNPTAFYLCASSILDGSPGNYGYTFGSGTRLTVV.

The chain combines TRBV11-2 with TRBJ2-7, with a tentative D call TRBD1 (5 bases). Per the germline V gene, CDR1 is SGHAT and CDR2 is FQNNGV. The CDR3 spans 17 residues. The V gene lost 5 bases and the J gene lost 0 bases, with 20 bases spanning the gap. CDR3 DNA: TGTGCCAGCAGCAACGCGGTAGGTTATGACAGCTCCTACGAGCAGTACTTC. It is translated as CASSNAVGYDSSYEQYF.

This chain joins TRBV11-1 and TRBJ2-1; 11 bases map to TRBD2. J gave up 3 bases and V 5 bases, and 3 bases lay outside the gene matches. The V gene's germline CDR1 is SGHAT and CDR2 FQDESV (reference sequence). CDR3 length equals 15 residues. The CDR3 loop reads CASSATSGVYNEQFF. The CDR3 nucleotides are TGTGCCAGCAGCGCGACTAGCGGGGTCTACAATGAGCAGTTCTTC.

The rearrangement uses TRBV9 and TRBJ1-2; D is undetermined. The CDR3 is 11 residues long. V gave up 3 bases and J gave up 8 bases, with 8 bases separating them. Germline V gene sequence: CDR1 SGDLS, CDR2 YYNGEE. The CDR3 DNA sequence: TGTGCCAGCAGCGGCGCGATAGGCTACACCTTC. Its protein product is CASSGAIGYTF.

The chain couples TRBV5-4 to TRBJ2-1, with no clear D. Germline V gene data show CDR1 as SGHNT and CDR2 as YYREEE (reference sequence). There are 17 residues in the CDR3. Trimming removed 1 base at V and 4 bases at J, with 18 bases between. CDR3 sequence: CASSLPPLEAEYNEQFF. Here the CDR3 DNA reads TGTGCCAGCAGCTTGCCCCCCCTAGAGGCGGAGTACAATGAGCAGTTCTTC.

V and J are TRBV15 and TRBJ1-3, with D perhaps matching TRBD1 (5 bases). The CDR3 spans 16 residues. The germline V gene has CDR1 LNHNV and CDR2 YYDKDF (reference sequence). Trimming left V 4 bases short and J 1 base short, with 14 bases between. CDR3 in DNA: TGTGCCACCAGCATACGACAGCTACAGTCTGGAAACACCATATATTTT. Translating it yields CATSIRQLQSGNTIYF. The full variable domain, completed using reference TRBV15 and TRBJ1-3, is DAMVIQNPRYQVTQFGKPVTLSCSQTLNHNVMYWYQQKSSQAPKLLFHYYDKDFNNEADTPDNFQSRRPNTSFCFLDIRSPGLGDTAMYLCATSIRQLQSGNTIYFGEGSWLTVV.

The chain has TRBV21-1 and TRBJ2-5; the table calls TRBD1, which could not be checked here. TRBV21-1 is noted as a pseudogene. The CDR3 is made up of 15 amino acids. This CDR3 reads CASSKGSPGDETQYF. The CDR3 DNA reads as TGTGCCAGCAGCAAAGGTTCACCAGGGGACGAGACCCAGTACTTC.

The chain links TRBV27 to TRBJ1-1; 7 bases are shared with TRBD1. Germline lookup yields CDR1 MNHEY and CDR2 SMNVEV (reference sequence). Germline trimming cut 3 bases from V and 1 base from J; bases unmatched to any gene: 2. The CDR3 has 14 residues. The DNA of the CDR3 is TGTGCCAGCAGTTTGGGGACAGAGAACACTGAAGCTTTCTTT. It encodes CASSLGTENTEAFF.

The V gene is TRBV5-1, the J gene TRBJ1-1; 8 positions agree with TRBD1. J was trimmed by 1 base and V by 5 bases; bases with no gene match: 4. The germline gives CDR1 SGHRS, CDR2 YFSETQ. The CDR3 consists of 14 residues. The DNA of the CDR3 is TGCGCCAGCAGTTCCGGGACAGGGAACACTGAAGCTTTCTTT. This sequence encodes CASSSGTGNTEAFF.

This chain joins TRBV5-6 and TRBJ2-7; D gene ambiguous. Germline CDR1 SGHDT, CDR2 YYEEEE. The V end lost 0 bases, the J end lost 0 bases, and 10 bases lay between the germline ends. This CDR3 region has 15 residues. CDR3 sequence (DNA): TGTGCCAGCAGCTTGGCTCATCGTAGCTCCTACGAGCAGTACTTC. It specifies CASSLAHRSSYEQYF.

The CDR3 spells CASSLVGAGDGETQYF. DNA of the CDR3: TGTGCCAGCAGCTTGGTCGGAGCGGGGGATGGGGAGACCCAGTACTTC. This chain uses TRBV5-5 with TRBJ2-5, with 8 bases that match TRBD2. The germline gives CDR1 SGHKS, CDR2 YYEKEE (reference sequence). The CDR3 is 16 amino acids. The trim removed 0 bases at V and 5 bases at J, leaving 9 bases unmatched. The full variable domain, with the rest looked up from reference TRBV5-5 and TRBJ2-5, is DAGVTQSPTHLIKTRGQQVTLRCSPISGHKSVSWYQQVLGQGPQFIFQYYEKEERGRGNFPDRFSARQFPNYSSELNVNALLLGDSALYLCASSLVGAGDGETQYFGPGTRLLVL.

The V gene is TRBV27, the J gene TRBJ2-5; TRBD2 aligns across 9 bases. Trimming took 6 bases from V and 0 from J; bases not matched to a gene: 17. The CDR3 sequence is 19 residues long. Germline V CDR1 and CDR2: MNHEY, SMNVEV (reference sequence). This CDR3 reads CASSSAGASGIGDQETQYF. The CDR3, as DNA: TGTGCCAGCAGCAGCGCCGGGGCTAGCGGGATAGGGGACCAAGAGACCCAGTACTTC.

This sequence joins TRBV10-3 and TRBJ2-5, with D hard to call. V was shortened by 0 bases and J by 3 bases, with 8 bases between the two germline ends. Germline lookup yields CDR1 ENHRY and CDR2 SYGVKD. This CDR3 has 14 amino acids. The CDR3 spells CAISESTLEETQYF. The DNA of the CDR3 is TGTGCCATCAGTGAGTCGACTCTAGAAGAGACCCAGTACTTC.

The chain joins TRBV19 to TRBJ2-1; the match to TRBD2 covers 9 bases. Unmatched junction bases numbered 11, after V lost 5 bases and J lost 3 bases. This CDR3 is 17 amino acids long. The germline CDR1 and CDR2 sequences are LNHDA and SQIVND (reference sequence). The CDR3 is CASSPQTSGRVYNEQFF. CDR3 DNA sequence: TGTGCCAGTAGTCCCCAGACTAGCGGACGGGTCTACAATGAGCAGTTCTTC.

The genes are TRBV2 and TRBJ1-5, with 12 bases aligning to TRBD1. The CDR3 contains 14 residues. The junction had 1 base not matched to a gene; V was cut back by 4 bases and J by 6 bases. Per germline, CDR1 SNHLY and CDR2 FYNNEI. The CDR3 DNA follows: TGTGCCAGCAGTGGGGGACAGGGGGCTCAGCCCCAGCATTTT. Protein product: CASSGGQGAQPQHF.

The genes are TRBV18 and TRBJ2-1; perhaps TRBD2 as D (5 bases). Germline loops: CDR1 KGHSH, CDR2 LQKENI. The CDR3 is made up of 12 amino acids. The V and J ends lost 3 bases and 11 bases respectively, with 11 bases between them. For the CDR3, the DNA is TGTGCCAGCTCACCCACGGGGAGACAGCAGTTCTTC. Its translation: CASSPTGRQQFF.

This chain uses TRBV19 with TRBJ1-1; D not certain. In germline, CDR1 is LNHDA, CDR2 SQIVND (reference sequence). The V and J ends lost 9 bases and 2 bases respectively, with 13 bases between them. This CDR3 has 13 residues. This chain's CDR3 is CASTDGINTEAFF. Written as DNA, the CDR3 is TGTGCCAGCACGGACGGGATCAACACTGAAGCTTTCTTT.

This clone was found a few times. The chain has TRBV5-1 and TRBJ1-6; maybe TRBD1 (5 bases). The CDR3 spans 15 residues. V was cut by 4 bases and J by 7 bases, with 15 bases left in between. Per germline, CDR1 SGHRS and CDR2 YFSETQ. CDR3 region: CASSGGGDLNSPLHF. The CDR3 DNA reads as TGCGCCAGCAGCGGAGGAGGGGATTTGAATTCACCCCTCCACTTT.

The rearrangement links TRBV7-2 to TRBJ2-3, with TRBD2 identical over 9 bases. With V trimmed by 1 base and J by 5 bases, 7 bases remained unmatched. Germline CDR1 is SGHTA and CDR2 is FQGNSA. The CDR3 contains 16 residues. The CDR3 region has the DNA TGTGCCAGCAGCTTAGTAAGAGCGGGAGGAGTAGATACGCAGTATTTT. Its translation: CASSLVRAGGVDTQYF.

V is TRBV7-9 and J is TRBJ1-4; 7 bases are shared with TRBD1. Germline-derived CDR1 and CDR2 are SEHNR and FQNEAQ (reference sequence). The trim removed 5 bases at V and 6 bases at J, leaving 6 bases unmatched. CDR3 length equals 14 residues. This CDR3 is CASSPRDRHEKLFF. DNA for the CDR3: TGTGCCAGCAGCCCCCGGGACAGACATGAAAAACTGTTTTTT.

The chain couples TRBV19 to TRBJ2-3; TRBD2 matches at 7 bases. This CDR3 comprises 18 residues. CDR1 LNHDA and CDR2 SQIVND come from the germline V gene (reference sequence). J gave up 4 bases and V 4 bases, and 17 bases lay outside the gene matches. The CDR3 loop reads CASSTLEASSGTSDTQYF. The CDR3 DNA sequence: TGTGCCAGTAGTACATTGGAGGCTAGCAGCGGGACGTCAGATACGCAGTATTTT. Based on the CDR3 plus reference TRBV19 and TRBJ2-3, the full variable domain is DGGITQSPKYLFRKEGQNVTLSCEQNLNHDAMYWYRQDPGQGLRLIYYSQIVNDFQKGDIAEGYSVSREKKESFPLTVTSAQKNPTAFYLCASSTLEASSGTSDTQYFGPGTRLTVL.

The rearrangement links TRBV10-2 to TRBJ2-5; TRBD2 matches 7 bases. The CDR3 has 14 residues. The germline V gene encodes CDR1 WSHSY and CDR2 SAAADI. V lost 7 bases, J lost 5 bases, and 10 bases stayed unmatched. Here the CDR3 DNA reads TGCGCCAGCAATCGGCGGGAGAGAGATGAGACCCAGTACTTC. It encodes CASNRRERDETQYF.

The V and J genes are TRBV7-9 and TRBJ2-3; D gene unclear. CDR1 SEHNR and CDR2 FQNEAQ come from the germline V gene (reference sequence). With 4 bases removed from V and 1 base from J, the gap between germline ends came to 9 bases. The CDR3 consists of 14 residues. Here the CDR3 reads CASSSTRGTDTQYF. CDR3 DNA: TGTGCCAGCAGCTCGACCCGGGGCACAGATACGCAGTATTTT.

The rearrangement joins TRBV7-2 to TRBJ2-6; a possible D gene is TRBD1 (7 bases). This CDR3 is built from 14 residues. Trimming stripped 5 bases from V and 4 bases from J, with 9 bases between. Germline V gene data show CDR1 as SGHTA and CDR2 as FQGNSA. The CDR3 loop reads CASSQGGGANVLTF. The CDR3 DNA sequence: TGTGCCAGCAGCCAGGGGGGAGGGGCCAACGTCCTGACTTTC.

J is TRBJ2-5 and V is TRBV5-1, with TRBD1 identical over 9 bases. The V gene end was trimmed by 2 bases and the J gene end by 5 bases; junction bases not matched to a gene: 13. CDR1 and CDR2 (germline): SGHRS, YFSETQ. The CDR3 is 17 residues long. As DNA, the CDR3 is TGCGCCAGCAGCTTCCAACCGGGACAGGGTTCTGGCGAGACCCAGTACTTC. This encodes CASSFQPGQGSGETQYF.

The chain recombines TRBV9 with TRBJ1-1; possible D gene TRBD1, 6 bases. The V gene lost 3 bases and the J gene lost 0 bases, with 15 bases spanning the gap. CDR1 and CDR2 from the germline V gene are SGDLS and YYNGEE. The CDR3 sequence is 16 residues long. CDR3 nucleotide sequence: TGTGCCAGCAGCGGAGACCCGGGACAATTGAACACTGAAGCTTTCTTT. This codes for CASSGDPGQLNTEAFF.